This entry is about one T cell receptor beta chain. Its antigen is not yet known. Within one base of it there is no much larger clone, and no base qualities were kept. According to the study, the label for this sample's time point signals: blood 2 weeks post-SBRT. The sample's treatment or condition, from its label and the paper: 15 Gy SBRT to primary tumor, nephrectomy 4 weeks later. To follow tumor-enriched clonotypes, serial peripheral blood was collected from radiation-treated patients at baseline and at 2 weeks and 4 weeks after SBRT. Every patient's renal cell carcinoma showed clear cell pathology. The QIAamp DNA Blood Mini Kit (Qiagen) was used to prepare genomic DNA for TCR sequencing. Samples were included in the analyses only if all quality control checks were passed. The CDR3 runs 17 amino acids, cysteine and phenylalanine included. This entry keeps only the CDR3 DNA: 51 bases, framed from base 1. CDR1 SGHTA and CDR2 FQGNSA were looked up in the germline V gene. Relative to germline, V is missing 3 bases and J is missing 6 bases, with 13 bases of the junction outside any gene match.

This sample was taken from a study of radiation and T cells in renal cell carcinoma (dated by TCRdb to the early 2020s). For the study in its entirety: Samples came from a clinical trial, in which primary renal cell carcinomas received 15 Gy stereotactic body radiation therapy followed by nephrectomy 4 weeks later. In total, 50 to 60 samples underwent TCR beta sequencing: approximately 25 tumors plus 27 peripheral blood samples. A total of about 4 million unique CDR3 nucleotide sequences, encoding roughly 3,000,000 unique CDR3 amino acid sequences, were found across all 50 or so samples.

The immunoSEQ kit was used, according to the manufacturer's recommendations, to generate TCR beta libraries from genomic DNA. Library preparation used a first multiplex PCR with proprietary primers, then a second PCR adding unique barcodes, with bead cleanups after each round. A positive control reaction and a negative control reaction, both provided in the kit, were run with every batch of samples. The final libraries were assessed on an Agilent 4200 TapeStation D1000 ScreenTape, pooled by volume, and quantified by qPCR. Sequencing was performed on an Illumina NextSeq500 using a MidOutput 150-cycle cartridge, with 156 Read1 cycles, 15 Index1 cycles, and the kit custom primers. The pooled library was loaded at 0.75 to 1 pM, with a roughly 20% PhiX control spiked in. For the original study's pipeline: The vendor-processed data were analyzed in R, and a clonotype was defined as all T cells that share the same CDR3 nucleotide sequence. In the clone abundance analyses, frequencies in each sample were normalized to that sample's 10,000 most abundant clones. Before analysis, public T cell clones were removed, and these numbered fewer than six per sample on average. Tumor-enriched clonotypes and baseline blood-enriched clonotypes were defined as those with an abundance difference of at least 32-fold between compartments. A beta-binomial differential abundance model was used to identify clonotypes that were expanded or contracted between blood time points. Similarity between tumor and blood repertoires was quantified using the Baroni-Urbani and Buser coefficient, and groups were compared with two-tailed Wilcoxon tests in R. This immuneACCESS table, as held by TCRdb, lists in-frame sequences with V and J called but not all clones. Of the missing ones, under half trace to an unresolved V gene in checked studies; the others have no known cause. V and J calls plus clone size are reproduced from that table; the DNA served to infer D and trimming. Within this sample are about 130,000 clones, with more than 75% of them counted one time only. The top ten constitute 5% to 6.5% of the sample.

Results the study describes overall, beyond this receptor: Tracking of blood repertoire dynamics stopped at roughly four weeks after treatment, with no follow-up past that point. Top tumor clonotypes rose in blood from baseline to 2 weeks post-radiation, then contracted by 4 weeks, suggesting transient expansion of tumor-resident clones. Effects of radiation dose or scheduling on the TCR repertoire could not be addressed with the single-armed trial design. Because pretreatment tumor biopsies were not available, the study could not determine whether clonotypes were already present within the tumor at baseline.

The V and J segments used are TRBV7-2 and TRBJ2-5, and TRBD2 aligns with 10 junction nucleotides. This sequence originates from a woman in her sixties or seventies with renal cell carcinoma. The sequencing used blood, collected from a patient whose treatment included radiotherapy and nephrectomy. The CDR3 region: CASSFPKEAGGPKTQYF. The DNA sequence is as follows: TGTGCCAGCAGCTTCCCGAAAGAAGCGGGGGGGCCGAAGACCCAGTACTTC.